The 5 T cell receptor beta chains below all came from one sample that was sequenced in a study of T cell responses to AZD1222 COVID-19 vaccine. TCRdb keeps only in-frame clones here, not all; method: immunoSEQ multiplex PCR. The profile shows roughly 200,000 clones, approximately 94% of them singletons. The sample in question was peripheral blood, obtained 28 days after the second dose of the MenACWY control vaccine. Receptors were obtained from an adult who received the MenACWY meningococcal vaccine as a control.

The J gene is TRBJ1-2, the V gene TRBV28; TRBD1 matches at 8 bases. The CDR3 is 15 residues long. The V gene end was trimmed by 2 bases and the J gene end by 2 bases; junction bases not matched to a gene: 4. CDR1 is MDHEN and CDR2 is SYDVKM in the germline V gene. CDR3 sequence reads: CASSLGQGANYGYTF. DNA for the CDR3: TGTGCCAGCAGTTTAGGGCAGGGGGCGAACTATGGCTACACCTTC.

This sequence joins TRBV9 and TRBJ2-7; possible D gene TRBD2, 6 bases. This CDR3 is built from 15 residues. Germline V gene lookup returns CDR1 SGDLS and CDR2 YYNGEE. Trimming shortened V by 3 bases and J by 4 bases, and 17 bases separated the two germline ends. CDR3 in DNA: TGTGCCAGCAGCGCCCAGGACTATCCCCGGTACGAGCAGTACTTC. Encoded protein: CASSAQDYPRYEQYF.

The CDR3 nucleotides are TGTGCCAGCAGCCCAGACACAAATCAGCCCCAGCATTTT. This translates into CASSPDTNQPQHF. This rearrangement joins TRBV7-9 to TRBJ1-5, with D hard to call. This CDR3 is 13 amino acids long. Trimming left V 5 bases short and J 4 bases short, with 9 bases between. CDR1 and CDR2 from the germline V gene are SEHNR and FQNEAQ (reference sequence).

In DNA, the CDR3 is TGCGCCAGCAGCCAAGAAAACACTGAAGCTTTCTTT. It codes for CASSQENTEAFF. The gene calls are TRBV5-1 and TRBJ1-1; D uncertain. Deletions cut 4 bases from V and 2 bases from J, with 6 bases between. The CDR3 sequence is 12 residues long. Germline CDR1 SGHRS, CDR2 YFSETQ. The full variable domain, with the rest looked up from reference TRBV5-1 and TRBJ1-1, is KAGVTQTPRYLIKTRGQQVTLSCSPISGHRSVSWYQQTPGQGLQFLFEYFSETQRNKGNFPGRFSGRQFSNSRSEMNVSTLELGDSALYLCASSQENTEAFFGQGTRLTVV.

The chain is built from TRBV24-1 and TRBJ2-7, with 8 nucleotides matching TRBD1. Trimming at V came to 3 bases and at J to 3 bases, leaving 6 bases not matched to a gene. There are 15 residues in the CDR3. Per germline, CDR1 KGHDR and CDR2 SFDVKD. CDR3 DNA: TGTGCCACCAGTGATGCCGGGACAGGAGGCTACGAGCAGTACTTC. It yields the protein CATSDAGTGGYEQYF.